The TCR beta chain under discussion was sequenced for a study of T cells in Graves' hyperthyroidism and ophthalmopathy. The study, taken as a whole, reports: Ophthalmopathy onset followed model prediction by a median roughly 6 months. Blood also contained most expanded thyroid clonotypes above 0.001.

The sample holds a few counts of this clonotype. Its target is unknown. The source material, RNA transcripts, was used to amplify TCR beta CDR3 regions. Researchers ran a first-round RT-PCR on the TCR CDR3 using the HTBI primer set. In TCRdb, the multiplex PCR reads were re-called with MiXCR into one record per CDR3 protein. In the table there are over 300,000 distinct CDR3 sequences, 14% of which are singletons. Any patient presenting with uncontrolled infection, other autoimmune disease, pregnancy or lactation was left out. CDR3 length: 16 residues. V was trimmed by 5 bases and J by 4 bases, leaving 18 bases between them.

The sequence was obtained from a woman aged 55-70 years with Graves' hyperthyroidism. V gene TRBV12-3 or TRBV12-4 combines with J gene TRBJ1-3; D unclear. Sequenced: blood. The CDR3 DNA follows: TGTGCCAGCAGTCCGCGGGCGAATCTGGGCGGAAACACCATATATTTT. Protein: CASSPRANLGGNTIYF.